A selection of T cell receptor beta chains follows, all from one sample in a study of cytomegalovirus exposure and HLA in healthy donors. Generated by immunoSEQ multiplex PCR, the TCRdb table keeps only in-frame clones and is missing some. This sample has 110,000 or so clones, with 67% found just once. The sample consisted of PBMCs. Source of these receptors: a man between 18 and 35 years old in good health and CMV-seropositive. CDR3s include the opening cysteine and the closing phenylalanine or tryptophan. The D gene is left open where the match is weak. Part of the rows lack a size; the others show once, few, many or a class for expanded clones.

v_gene: TRBV7-9; j_gene: TRBJ2-1; abundance: few; d_gene: TRBD2; CDR3nt: TGTGCCAGCAGCCTAATAGCGGGTCTAAAGAGCTCCTACAATGAGCAGTTCTTC; CDR3aa: CASSLIAGLKSSYNEQFF
v_gene: TRBV6-1; j_gene: TRBJ1-2; abundance: NA; d_gene: NA; CDR3nt: TGTGCCAGCAGAGCTGCGGACTACTCCCCCTATGGCTACACCTTC; CDR3aa: CASRAADYSPYGYTF
v_gene: TRBV2; j_gene: TRBJ1-5; abundance: NA; d_gene: NA; CDR3nt: TGTGCCAGCAGAGCCAGGGGCAATCAGCCCCAGCATTTT; CDR3aa: CASRARGNQPQHF
v_gene: TRBV27; j_gene: TRBJ1-6; abundance: NA; d_gene: TRBD1; CDR3nt: TGTGCCAGCAGTTTAATTGGACAGGGACCAGATTCACCCCTCCACTTT; CDR3aa: CASSLIGQGPDSPLHF
v_gene: TRBV19; j_gene: TRBJ1-2; abundance: NA; d_gene: NA; CDR3nt: TGTGCCAGTGAGACAGCTACTTATGGCTACACCTTC; CDR3aa: CASETATYGYTF
v_gene: TRBV6-5; j_gene: TRBJ2-1; abundance: few; d_gene: NA; CDR3nt: TGTGCCAGCAGTGACGCAGGGTGTGAGCAGTTCTTC; CDR3aa: CASSDAGCEQFF
v_gene: TRBV29-1; j_gene: TRBJ2-3; abundance: NA; d_gene: TRBD2; CDR3nt: TGCAGCGTTGAAGATCATTTCCGGGGACTAGCGGTAGATACGCAGTATTTT; CDR3aa: CSVEDHFRGLAVDTQYF
v_gene: TRBV25-1; j_gene: TRBJ2-1; abundance: few; d_gene: TRBD1; CDR3nt: TGTGCCAGCAGTGTATTGGGACAGGGGAAATACAATGAGCAGTTCTTC; CDR3aa: CASSVLGQGKYNEQFF
v_gene: TRBV7-9; j_gene: TRBJ2-7; abundance: NA; d_gene: TRBD1; CDR3nt: TGTGCCAGCAGCTTAGTCGGACAGGGGACCGAGCAGTACTTC; CDR3aa: CASSLVGQGTEQYF
v_gene: TRBV28; j_gene: TRBJ2-7; abundance: NA; d_gene: TRBD1; CDR3nt: TGTGCCAGCAGCTGGACAGGGTTGAGCTCCTACGAGCAGTACTTC; CDR3aa: CASSWTGLSSYEQYF
v_gene: TRBV6-1; j_gene: TRBJ1-4; abundance: NA; d_gene: TRBD1; CDR3nt: TGTGCCAGCAGGCCGACAAGACAGGGGGCGCCGAAACTGTTTTTT; CDR3aa: CASRPTRQGAPKLFF
v_gene: TRBV5-1; j_gene: TRBJ2-3; abundance: NA; d_gene: NA; CDR3nt: TGCGCCAGCAGCTTAATGGCGGGGGCGGGGGATACGCAGTATTTT; CDR3aa: CASSLMAGAGDTQYF
v_gene: TRBV4-1; j_gene: TRBJ2-7; abundance: NA; d_gene: NA; CDR3nt: TGCGCCAGCAGCCGGCTAGGGGCAGGGCCCCACGAGCAGTACTTC; CDR3aa: CASSRLGAGPHEQYF
v_gene: TRBV5-1; j_gene: TRBJ1-6; abundance: NA; d_gene: TRBD1; CDR3nt: TGCGCCAGCAGCTCAGGGACAGTACTTTCACCCCTCCACTTT; CDR3aa: CASSSGTVLSPLHF
v_gene: TRBV11-2; j_gene: TRBJ1-2; abundance: NA; d_gene: NA; CDR3nt: TGTGCCAGGGCGACACCACCTAACTATGGCTACACCTTC; CDR3aa: CARATPPNYGYTF
v_gene: TRBV4-1; j_gene: TRBJ2-3; abundance: few; d_gene: TRBD2; CDR3nt: TGCGCCAGCAGCAAAGGGACTAGCGGGGGAGAGAGCACAGATACGCAGTATTTT; CDR3aa: CASSKGTSGGESTDTQYF
v_gene: TRBV29-1; j_gene: TRBJ2-7; abundance: few; d_gene: TRBD2; CDR3nt: TGCAGCGTTCGGTCAGCGGGGGGAATCCTTCGCCAGCAGTACTTC; CDR3aa: CSVRSAGGILRQQYF
v_gene: TRBV7-7; j_gene: TRBJ2-5; abundance: NA; d_gene: NA; CDR3nt: TGTGCCAGCAGCCCAATCTTGCGCGAGACCCAGTACTTC; CDR3aa: CASSPILRETQYF
v_gene: TRBV13; j_gene: TRBJ1-1; abundance: NA; d_gene: NA; CDR3nt: TGTGCCAGCAGCCCTACCTCCACTGAAGCTTTCTTT; CDR3aa: CASSPTSTEAFF
v_gene: TRBV6-5; j_gene: TRBJ2-2; abundance: NA; d_gene: TRBD1; CDR3nt: TGTGCCAGCAGTTACTCCGGACAGGGGGCGACCGGGGAGCTGTTTTTT; CDR3aa: CASSYSGQGATGELFF
v_gene: TRBV5-4; j_gene: TRBJ1-2; abundance: NA; d_gene: NA; CDR3nt: TGTGCCAGCAGCTGGACAGTCTACACCTTC; CDR3aa: CASSWTVYTF
v_gene: TRBV7-9; j_gene: TRBJ1-1; abundance: NA; d_gene: NA; CDR3nt: TGTGCCAGCAGCTTAGCGCGGGGGGGCACTGAAGCTTTCTTT; CDR3aa: CASSLARGGTEAFF
v_gene: TRBV29-1; j_gene: TRBJ2-2; abundance: NA; d_gene: NA; CDR3nt: TGCAGCGTATCAAGGACAGCGACGAACACCGGGGAGCTGTTTTTT; CDR3aa: CSVSRTATNTGELFF
v_gene: TRBV2; j_gene: TRBJ2-3; abundance: NA; d_gene: TRBD2; CDR3nt: TGTGCCAGCAGCCCGACTAGCGGGGACACAGATACGCAGTATTTT; CDR3aa: CASSPTSGDTDTQYF
v_gene: TRBV29-1; j_gene: TRBJ1-2; abundance: NA; d_gene: NA; CDR3nt: TGCAGCGTTGAAGGGGCGGGGGGTGGCTACACCTTC; CDR3aa: CSVEGAGGGYTF
v_gene: TRBV11-2; j_gene: TRBJ1-1; abundance: NA; d_gene: NA; CDR3nt: TGTGCCAGCAGCGAACGGTGGCAGGCAACCACTGAAGCTTTCTTT; CDR3aa: CASSERWQATTEAFF
v_gene: TRBV5-1; j_gene: TRBJ2-7; abundance: NA; d_gene: TRBD1; CDR3nt: TGCGCCAGCAGCTTGGCAGCAGGGGGCGTTTACGAGCAGTACTTC; CDR3aa: CASSLAAGGVYEQYF